Below, 28 T cell receptor beta chains from the same sample are listed, as sequenced in a study of OX40 agonist ivuxolimab in advanced cancers. The table came from immunoSEQ multiplex PCR; TCRdb's copy has only in-frame clones and leaves some out. The repertoire holds about 25,000 clones, with roughly 85% as singletons. The input for sequencing was CD4+ or CD8+ T cells sorted from blood, taken in a trial of the OX40 agonist ivuxolimab. These receptors all stem from an adult with an advanced solid tumor such as melanoma, head and neck, liver or kidney cancer.

V and J are TRBV7-8 and TRBJ1-1; 8 bases are shared with TRBD1. The CDR3 covers 14 residues. Germline CDR1 is SGHVS and CDR2 is FQNEAQ. V lost 7 bases and J lost 7; bases outside the gene matches: 11. Here the CDR3 reads CASNFRQGSGEAFF. In nucleotides, the CDR3 is TGTGCCAGCAACTTCCGACAGGGGAGTGGTGAAGCTTTCTTT.

The chain's CDR3 is CASNHREGWETQYF. CDR3 coding DNA: TGTGCCAGCAACCATAGAGAGGGCTGGGAGACCCAGTACTTC. The V gene is TRBV28, the J gene TRBJ2-5, with a tentative D call TRBD2 (5 bases). The CDR3 is 14 residues long. CDR1 and CDR2 from the germline V gene are MDHEN and SYDVKM. V was clipped by 7 bases and J by 5 bases, with 17 bases between them.

The chain combines TRBV5-1 with TRBJ2-1; TRBD2 aligns across 8 bases. CDR1 is SGHRS, CDR2 YFSETQ, per germline. V was pared by 0 bases and J by 7 bases, with 6 bases of the junction left unmatched. There are 15 residues in the CDR3. The CDR3 nucleotides read TGCGCCAGCAGCTTGGAGAAGCGGGAGATTAATGAGCAGTTCTTC. Protein product: CASSLEKREINEQFF.

This clone was seen a handful of times. The gene calls are TRBV9 and TRBJ2-1; TRBD2 matches 9 bases. The V gene end was trimmed by 0 bases and the J gene end by 3 bases; junction bases not matched to a gene: 1. Germline V gene data show CDR1 as SGDLS and CDR2 as YYNGEE. The CDR3 sequence is 15 residues long. The CDR3 spells CASSVGRGGYNEQFF. CDR3 nucleotide sequence: TGTGCCAGCAGCGTAGGGCGGGGGGGCTACAATGAGCAGTTCTTC.

V is TRBV6-5 and J is TRBJ1-2; TRBD1 might be the D (5 bases). CDR3 length equals 14 residues. The germline V and J ends were trimmed by 2 bases and 5 bases, with 12 bases remaining between them. Per the germline V gene, CDR1 is MNHEY and CDR2 is SVGAGI. CDR3: CASSYGEGKYGYTF. The CDR3 nucleotides are TGTGCCAGCAGTTACGGTGAGGGGAAGTATGGCTACACCTTC.

The J gene is TRBJ2-7, the V gene TRBV27, with 7 bases aligning to TRBD2. Germline V gives CDR1 MNHEY, CDR2 SMNVEV (reference sequence). With 6 bases clipped from V and 5 bases from J, the junction kept 7 bases outside the gene matches. The CDR3 is 13 amino acids. The CDR3 loop is CASRSWGGNEQYF. Written as DNA, the CDR3 is TGTGCCAGCAGATCCTGGGGAGGGAACGAGCAGTACTTC.

By share, this clone counts as medium-sized. In DNA, the CDR3 is TGTGCCTCCCAGGGGGCGGCTGGGGCCAACGTCCTGACTTTC. The encoded protein is CASQGAAGANVLTF. The chain joins TRBV30 to TRBJ2-6, with TRBD1 matching over 8 bases. This CDR3 has 14 amino acids. V dropped 7 bases and J dropped 2; count of bases not matched to a gene: 4. In germline, CDR1 is GTSNPN, CDR2 SVGIG (reference sequence).

This chain's CDR3 is CASSDGYMDTQYF. The CDR3, as DNA: TGTGCCAGCAGTGACGGCTACATGGATACGCAGTATTTT. The rearrangement joins TRBV6-4 to TRBJ2-3; D is undetermined. V gave up 2 bases and J gave up 6 bases, with 9 bases separating them. This CDR3 spans 13 amino acids. Germline CDR1 is MRHNA and CDR2 is SNTAGT.

The CDR3 loop reads CASSLRLGGGAYEQYF. The CDR3 DNA follows: TGTGCCAGCAGCTTAAGGTTAGGCGGGGGGGCCTACGAGCAGTACTTC. The genes are TRBV7-2 and TRBJ2-7, with 9 bases that match TRBD2. Germline V lookup: CDR1 SGHTA, CDR2 FQGNSA. The junction had 7 bases not matched to a gene; V was cut back by 2 bases and J by 2 bases. The CDR3 loop spans 16 amino acids.

The chain has TRBV7-2 and TRBJ1-5, with 7 nucleotides matching TRBD1. The germline gives CDR1 SGHTA, CDR2 FQGNSA. CDR3 length: 16 residues. V dropped 5 bases and J dropped 0; count of bases not matched to a gene: 7. The CDR3 coding sequence is TGTGCCAGCAGCCCTTGGGACAGATATAGCAATCAGCCCCAGCATTTT. Its translation: CASSPWDRYSNQPQHF.

This clone was found a few times. The genes are TRBV28 and TRBJ2-7; 13 positions match TRBD2. Losses at the gene ends were 2 bases for V and 7 bases for J; bases not matched to a gene: 8. Germline CDR1 is MDHEN and CDR2 is SYDVKM. CDR3 length: 16 amino acids. The CDR3 DNA reads TGTGCCAGCAGTTTACCCGGAGGGACTAGCGGGAATGAGCAGTACTTC. The encoded protein is CASSLPGGTSGNEQYF.

This clone has more than one count but fewer than ten. The rearrangement links TRBV19 to TRBJ2-3, with TRBD2 identical over 10 bases. Germline V gene sequence: CDR1 LNHDA, CDR2 SQIVND (reference sequence). V was clipped by 5 bases and J by 6 bases; unmatched bases: 8. The CDR3 contains 15 residues. The CDR3 is CASSQTSGALDTQYF. CDR3 in DNA: TGTGCCAGTAGTCAAACTAGCGGGGCACTGGATACGCAGTATTTT.

Only a few counts were recorded for this clone. CDR3 region: CASSDRGNQPQHF. Written as DNA, the CDR3 is TGTGCCAGCAGTGATAGGGGCAATCAGCCCCAGCATTTT. The chain has TRBV25-1 and TRBJ1-5; D uncertain. The CDR3 contains 13 residues. V was trimmed by 3 bases and J by 2 bases, leaving 5 bases between them. The germline CDR1 and CDR2 sequences are MGHDK and SYGVNS.

V is TRBV6-5 and J is TRBJ1-2; 7 bases match TRBD1. The CDR3 sequence is 11 residues long. J gave up 5 bases and V 8 bases, and 2 bases lay outside the gene matches. Germline values: CDR1 MNHEY, CDR2 SVGAGI. The CDR3 reads CASGTAYGYTF. The DNA for the CDR3 is TGTGCCAGCGGGACAGCTTATGGCTACACCTTC.

J is TRBJ2-7 and V is TRBV6-1; no definite D call. Germline CDR1 and CDR2: MNHNS and SASEGT. The CDR3 spans 12 residues. Trimming stripped 0 bases from V and 4 bases from J, with 4 bases between. The CDR3 DNA sequence: TGTGCCAGCAGTGAAGCAGGGTACGAGCAGTACTTC. Translating it yields CASSEAGYEQYF.

The CDR3 loop reads CASSMTVNYGYTF. In DNA form, the CDR3 reads TGTGCCAGCAGTATGACAGTTAACTATGGCTACACCTTC. V usage is TRBV27 and J usage is TRBJ1-2; maybe TRBD1 (5 bases). Germline values: CDR1 MNHEY, CDR2 SMNVEV (reference sequence). V was shortened by 5 bases and J by 1 base, with 8 bases between the two germline ends. The CDR3 has 13 residues.

The rearrangement uses TRBV28 and TRBJ2-5, with TRBD2 as a possible D gene (5 bases). The germline V gene encodes CDR1 MDHEN and CDR2 SYDVKM. The V and J ends lost 5 bases and 5 bases respectively, with 21 bases between them. The CDR3 consists of 16 residues. The CDR3: CASSGWEQSYGETQYF. Written as DNA, the CDR3 is TGTGCCAGCAGTGGGTGGGAGCAGTCTTATGGGGAGACCCAGTACTTC. Filled out from reference TRBV28 and TRBJ2-5, the complete variable domain reads DVKVTQSSRYLVKRTGEKVFLECVQDMDHENMFWYRQDPGLGLRLIYFSYDVKMKEKGDIPEGYSVSREKKERFSLILESASTNQTSMYLCASSGWEQSYGETQYFGPGTRLLVL.

V usage is TRBV30 and J usage is TRBJ1-1, with D unresolved. The V gene's germline CDR1 is GTSNPN and CDR2 SVGIG (reference sequence). V gave up 2 bases and J gave up 4 bases, with 14 bases separating them. The CDR3 consists of 14 residues. CDR3 nucleotide sequence: TGTGCCTGGAGTAAAGTGCCCCTCGGCACTGAAGCTTTCTTT. It is translated as CAWSKVPLGTEAFF. The complete variable domain, with remaining parts taken from reference TRBV30 and TRBJ1-1, reads SQTIHQWPATLVQPVGSPLSLECTVEGTSNPNLYWYRQAAGRGLQLLFYSVGIGQISSEVPQNLSASRPQDRQFILSSKKLLLSDSGFYLCAWSKVPLGTEAFFGQGTRLTVV.

V is TRBV5-8 and J is TRBJ2-2, with D unresolved. The CDR3 has 9 residues. V was shortened by 10 bases and J by 8 bases, with 6 bases between the two germline ends. Germline CDR1 is SGHTS and CDR2 is YDEGEE. CDR3 amino acids: CAGVGELFF. CDR3 DNA sequence: TGTGCCGGAGTAGGGGAGCTGTTTTTT.

In this sample, this clone turned up once. The J gene is TRBJ1-2, the V gene TRBV7-8; D gene uncertain. The germline CDR1 and CDR2 sequences are SGHVS and FQNEAQ. The CDR3 length is 14 residues. V shed 3 bases and J shed 7 bases, with 15 bases lying between them. The CDR3 DNA sequence: TGTGCCAGCAGCTTTGGAGGTCCCAAGCCTGGCTACACCTTC. Translation gives CASSFGGPKPGYTF.

The CDR3 sequence: CASSDITVSNQPQHF. The CDR3 DNA is TGCGCCAGCAGTGATATCACAGTGAGCAATCAGCCCCAGCATTTT. The chain has TRBV10-1 and TRBJ1-5, with no clear D. V was trimmed by 3 bases and J by 1 base, leaving 10 bases between them. The CDR3 totals 15 residues. The germline CDR1 and CDR2 sequences are WNHNN and SYGVQD (reference sequence).

This chain uses TRBV15 with TRBJ2-7; TRBD1 is a possible D gene (6 bases). In germline, CDR1 is LNHNV, CDR2 YYDKDF (reference sequence). The V and J ends lost 3 bases and 0 bases respectively, with 12 bases between them. The CDR3 is 15 amino acids. In DNA form, the CDR3 reads TGTGCCACCAGCAGTGGACAGTCCTTCTCCTACGAGCAGTACTTC. Its protein product is CATSSGQSFSYEQYF.

The chain employs TRBV6-1 and TRBJ1-5; maybe TRBD1 (5 bases). The V end lost 0 bases, the J end lost 0 bases, and 12 bases lay between the germline ends. Germline values: CDR1 MNHNS, CDR2 SASEGT. This CDR3 spans 17 amino acids. The CDR3: CASSEARGRYSNQPQHF. CDR3 DNA: TGTGCCAGCAGTGAAGCGCGGGGCAGATATAGCAATCAGCCCCAGCATTTT.

The rearrangement uses TRBV2 and TRBJ1-3; 7 bases agree with TRBD1. The CDR3 runs to 14 residues. CDR1 and CDR2 (germline): SNHLY, FYNNEI. With V trimmed by 7 bases and J by 9 bases, 12 bases remained unmatched. CDR3 bases: TGTGCCAGCACCCCTGAGAAGGGGGCGATCACCATATATTTT. It is translated as CASTPEKGAITIYF.

Points on this clone: The junction and the germline gene differ at one end; a read error may be behind it. The chain joins TRBV4-1 to TRBJ1-1; D remains ambiguous. This CDR3 region has 15 residues. Germline V gene data show CDR1 as MGHRA and CDR2 as YSYEKL. The CDR3 reads CASRQGYGVGTEAFF. The CDR3, as DNA: TGCGCCAGCAGACAAGGGTACGGGGTGGGGACTGAAGCTTTCTTT.

This sequence joins TRBV6-5 and TRBJ1-4; a weak D match, TRBD1 (6 bases). The ends were cut back, 4 bases at V and 2 bases at J, with 8 bases in the middle. Germline V gene sequence: CDR1 MNHEY, CDR2 SVGAGI. This CDR3 contains 14 residues. The CDR3 is CASSWGGTNEKLFF. The CDR3 DNA sequence: TGTGCCAGCAGTTGGGGGGGCACTAATGAAAAACTGTTTTTT.

V usage is TRBV19 and J usage is TRBJ2-1, with D perhaps TRBD2 (6 bases). The CDR3 sequence is 16 residues long. Trimming pared 4 bases from V and 5 bases from J, leaving 18 bases between. The germline gives CDR1 LNHDA, CDR2 SQIVND (reference sequence). The CDR3 loop is CASSKAEGLVDNEQFF. In DNA form, the CDR3 reads TGTGCCAGTAGTAAGGCGGAGGGTCTCGTAGACAATGAGCAGTTCTTC.

This rearrangement joins TRBV10-2 to TRBJ2-1; TRBD2 is a possible D gene (6 bases). Germline loops: CDR1 WSHSY, CDR2 SAAADI. The CDR3 runs 13 residues. The V end was cut by 6 bases, the J end by 5 bases, with 11 bases between. This CDR3 is CASSRGSHNEQFF. The CDR3 DNA reads TGCGCCAGCAGCCGGGGGAGCCACAATGAGCAGTTCTTC.